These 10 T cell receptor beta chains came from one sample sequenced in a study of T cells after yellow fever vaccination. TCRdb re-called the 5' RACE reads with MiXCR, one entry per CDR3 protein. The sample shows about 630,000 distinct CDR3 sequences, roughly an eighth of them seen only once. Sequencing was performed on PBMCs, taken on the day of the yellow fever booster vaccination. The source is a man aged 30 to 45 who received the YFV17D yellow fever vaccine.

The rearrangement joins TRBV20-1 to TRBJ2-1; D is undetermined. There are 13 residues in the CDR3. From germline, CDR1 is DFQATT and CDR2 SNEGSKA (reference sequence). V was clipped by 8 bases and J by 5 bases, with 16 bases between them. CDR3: CSLKTPGHNEQFF. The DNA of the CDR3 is TGCAGTCTCAAGACCCCCGGGCACAATGAGCAGTTCTTC.

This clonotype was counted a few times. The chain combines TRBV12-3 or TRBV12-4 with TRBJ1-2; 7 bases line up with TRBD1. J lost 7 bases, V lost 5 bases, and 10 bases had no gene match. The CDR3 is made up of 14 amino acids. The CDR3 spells CASSTSTGAFGYTF. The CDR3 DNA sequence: TGTGCCAGCAGTACAAGCACAGGGGCGTTTGGCTACACCTTC.

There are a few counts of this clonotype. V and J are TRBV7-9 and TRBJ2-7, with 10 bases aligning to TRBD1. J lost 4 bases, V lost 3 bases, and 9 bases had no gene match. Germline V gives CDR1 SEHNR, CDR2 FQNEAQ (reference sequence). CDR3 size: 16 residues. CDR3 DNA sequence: TGTGCCAGCAGCTTGTCCCCGGGACAGGGGTTTTACGAGCAGTACTTC. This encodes CASSLSPGQGFYEQYF.

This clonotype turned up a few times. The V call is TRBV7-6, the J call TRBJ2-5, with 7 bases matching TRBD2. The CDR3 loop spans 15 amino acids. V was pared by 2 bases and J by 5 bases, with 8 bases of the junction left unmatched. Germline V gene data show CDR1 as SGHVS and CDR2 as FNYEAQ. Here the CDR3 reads CASSLLGREGETQYF. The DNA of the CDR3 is TGTGCCAGCAGCTTATTGGGCAGGGAGGGCGAGACCCAGTACTTC.

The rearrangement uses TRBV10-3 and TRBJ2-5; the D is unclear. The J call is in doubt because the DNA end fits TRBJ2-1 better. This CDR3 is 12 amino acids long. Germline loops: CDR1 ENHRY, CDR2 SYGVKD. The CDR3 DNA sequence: TGTGCCATCAGATGGTTCCAAGAGACCCAGTTCTTC. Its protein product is CAIRWFQETQFF.

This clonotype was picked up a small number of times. The CDR3 DNA reads TGTGCCAGCAGCACCGACAGGAGCTCCTACGAGCAGTACTTC. Translated: CASSTDRSSYEQYF. This rearrangement joins TRBV7-2 to TRBJ2-7; D possibly corresponds to TRBD1 (6 bases). CDR1 and CDR2 (germline): SGHTA, FQGNSA. The V end was cut by 5 bases, the J end by 0 bases, with 11 bases between. This CDR3 has 14 residues.

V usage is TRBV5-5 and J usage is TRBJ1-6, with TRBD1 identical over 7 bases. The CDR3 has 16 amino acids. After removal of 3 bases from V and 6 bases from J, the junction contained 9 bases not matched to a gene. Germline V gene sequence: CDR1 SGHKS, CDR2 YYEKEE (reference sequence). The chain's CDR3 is CASSSTAGTANSPLHF. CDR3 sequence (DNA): TGTGCCAGCAGCTCCACCGCAGGGACAGCTAATTCACCCCTCCACTTT.

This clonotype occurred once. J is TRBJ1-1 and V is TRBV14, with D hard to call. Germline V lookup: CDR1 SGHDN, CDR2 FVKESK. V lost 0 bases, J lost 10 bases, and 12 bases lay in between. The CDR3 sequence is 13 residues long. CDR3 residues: CASSQDLGGRAFF. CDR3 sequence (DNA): TGTGCCAGCAGCCAAGATCTAGGAGGGCGAGCTTTCTTT. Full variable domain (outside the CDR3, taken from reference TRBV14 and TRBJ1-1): EAGVTQFPSHSVIEKGQTVTLRCDPISGHDNLYWYRRVMGKEIKFLLHFVKESKQDESGMPNNRFLAERTGGTYSTLKVQPAELEDSGVYFCASSQDLGGRAFFGQGTRLTVV.

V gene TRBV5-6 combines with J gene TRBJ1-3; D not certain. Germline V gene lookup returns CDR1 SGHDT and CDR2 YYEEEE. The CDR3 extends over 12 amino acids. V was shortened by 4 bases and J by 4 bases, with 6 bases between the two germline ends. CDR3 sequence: CASSREGNTIYF. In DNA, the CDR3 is TGTGCCAGCAGCCGAGAGGGAAACACCATATATTTT.

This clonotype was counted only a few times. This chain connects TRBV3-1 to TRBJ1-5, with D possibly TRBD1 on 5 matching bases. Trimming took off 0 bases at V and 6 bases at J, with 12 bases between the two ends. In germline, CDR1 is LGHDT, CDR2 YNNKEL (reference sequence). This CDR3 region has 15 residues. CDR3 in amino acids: CASSQDGAVSQPQHF. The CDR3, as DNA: TGTGCCAGCAGCCAAGACGGGGCGGTGAGTCAGCCCCAGCATTTT.